This TCR beta chain came from a study of cytomegalovirus exposure and HLA in healthy donors. General study points: Most TCR sequences were rare, but some public TCRs occurred in many donors. Productive status was seen about 90% or about 30% of the time for most TCR beta V segments in an earlier analysis.

The CDR3 covers 13 residues. With 2 bases removed from V and 8 bases from J, the gap between germline ends came to 15 bases. Germline-derived CDR1 and CDR2 are SQVTM and ANQGSEA. To note about this clone: Its antigen remains unidentified.

In the PCR, 60 Vbeta and 13 Jbeta primers were used. Repertoires were generated with immunoSEQ multiplex PCR, while TCRdb's copy carries only in-frame clones and drops some. Of around 110,000 clones detected, roughly 76% appear once; the ten largest clones hold under 6.5%. The sequence was collected from a woman aged 45-60 years in good health and CMV-seropositive. V gene TRBV29-1 combines with J gene TRBJ1-2, with a possible D match to TRBD1 (5 bases). The sequenced sample was PBMCs. CDR3 sequence: CSVERGMELGYTF. Written as DNA, the CDR3 is TGCAGCGTTGAAAGGGGCATGGAGTTGGGCTACACCTTC.